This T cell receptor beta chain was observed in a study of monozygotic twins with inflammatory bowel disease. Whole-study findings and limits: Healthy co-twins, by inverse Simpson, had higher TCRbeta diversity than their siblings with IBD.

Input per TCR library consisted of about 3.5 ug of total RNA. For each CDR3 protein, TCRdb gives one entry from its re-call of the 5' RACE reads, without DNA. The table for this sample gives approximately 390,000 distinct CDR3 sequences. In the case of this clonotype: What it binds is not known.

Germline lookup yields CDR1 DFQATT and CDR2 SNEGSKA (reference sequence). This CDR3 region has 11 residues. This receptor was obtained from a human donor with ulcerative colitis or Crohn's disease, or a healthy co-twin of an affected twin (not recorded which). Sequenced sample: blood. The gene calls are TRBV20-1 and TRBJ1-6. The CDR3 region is CSARGASPLHF.